These 5 T cell receptor beta chains originate from one sample sequenced in a study of shared clonotypes between healthy human individuals (TCRdb year 2020). Library prep was done by the immunoSEQ multiplex PCR assay. TCRdb's version of the immuneACCESS table is confined to in-frame rearrangements and falls short of the full clone set. An unresolved V gene accounts for under half of the shortfall where checked; the remainder is of unknown origin. This sample holds 1,500,000 or so clones; 98% were observed only once. The ten largest clones take up under 0.45% of the sample. Sequenced material: naive CD4+ T cells sorted from blood. Read against the paper, the sample's cell subset or site label means: CD45RA+ positively selected. The source is a man aged 25 to 40 in good health.

This clone was recorded only once. V gene TRBV5-4 combines with J gene TRBJ2-5; perhaps TRBD2 as D (5 bases). The V end lost 1 base, the J end lost 5 bases, and 12 bases lay between the germline ends. Looked up from germline, CDR1 is SGHNT and CDR2 is YYREEE (reference sequence). This CDR3 region has 14 residues. Here the CDR3 DNA reads TGTGCCAGCAGCTTGCCTGAGAGGGTTGAGACCCAGTACTTC. It is translated as CASSLPERVETQYF.

This clone was counted once. V is TRBV14 and J is TRBJ1-4; TRBD1 is a possible D gene (5 bases). The CDR3 has 17 amino acids. Germline V gene sequence: CDR1 SGHDN, CDR2 FVKESK. V lost 1 base and J 3 bases, leaving 15 bases between the germline ends. The CDR3 here is CASSQVPGSLSNEKLFF. The CDR3, as DNA: TGTGCCAGCAGCCAAGTCCCAGGGTCTTTGTCTAATGAAAAACTGTTTTTT.

This sequence joins TRBV27 and TRBJ2-1; TRBD2 matches at 8 bases. Germline V gene data show CDR1 as MNHEY and CDR2 as SMNVEV (reference sequence). V shed 3 bases, J shed 6 bases, and the junction held 4 bases outside the gene matches. The length of the CDR3 is 14 residues. CDR3 protein: CASSLVGRANEQFF. CDR3 in DNA: TGTGCCAGCAGTTTGGTCGGGAGGGCCAATGAGCAGTTCTTC.

The chain links TRBV7-2 to TRBJ2-3; TRBD2 matches at 10 bases. V gave up 2 bases and J gave up 0 bases; unmatched junction bases: 5. The germline V gene has CDR1 SGHTA and CDR2 FQGNSA. CDR3 size: 17 residues. CDR3 residues: CASSLTGLAASTDTQYF. The CDR3 DNA reads TGTGCCAGCAGCTTAACCGGACTAGCGGCTAGCACAGATACGCAGTATTTT.

V usage is TRBV5-1 and J usage is TRBJ2-5, with 7 positions matching TRBD1. V lost 9 bases and J lost 0; bases outside the gene matches: 2. The CDR3 has 12 amino acids. Germline CDR1 reads SGHRS; CDR2 reads YFSETQ. Written as DNA, the CDR3 is TGCGCCACCGGACAGGACCAAGAGACCCAGTACTTC. Its translation is CATGQDQETQYF. Variable domain in full (rest from reference TRBV5-1 and TRBJ2-5): KAGVTQTPRYLIKTRGQQVTLSCSPISGHRSVSWYQQTPGQGLQFLFEYFSETQRNKGNFPGRFSGRQFSNSRSEMNVSTLELGDSALYLCATGQDQETQYFGPGTRLLVL.